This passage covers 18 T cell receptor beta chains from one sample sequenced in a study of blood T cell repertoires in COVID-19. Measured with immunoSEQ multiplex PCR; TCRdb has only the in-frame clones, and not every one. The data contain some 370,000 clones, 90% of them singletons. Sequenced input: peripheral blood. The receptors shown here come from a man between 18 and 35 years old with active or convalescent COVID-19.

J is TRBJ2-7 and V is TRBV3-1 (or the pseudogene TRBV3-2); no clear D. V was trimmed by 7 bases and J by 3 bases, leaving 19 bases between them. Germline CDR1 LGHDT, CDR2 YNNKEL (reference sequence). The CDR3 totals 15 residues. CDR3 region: CASTLSGGIGYEQYF. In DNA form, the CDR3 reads TGTGCCAGCACCTTATCGGGTGGTATAGGCTACGAGCAGTACTTC.

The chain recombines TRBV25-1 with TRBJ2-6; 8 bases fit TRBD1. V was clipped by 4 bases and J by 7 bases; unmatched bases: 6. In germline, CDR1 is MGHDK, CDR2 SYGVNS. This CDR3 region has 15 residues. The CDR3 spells CASSANRGIANVLTF. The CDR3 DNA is TGTGCCAGCAGTGCGAACAGGGGGATCGCCAACGTCCTGACTTTC.

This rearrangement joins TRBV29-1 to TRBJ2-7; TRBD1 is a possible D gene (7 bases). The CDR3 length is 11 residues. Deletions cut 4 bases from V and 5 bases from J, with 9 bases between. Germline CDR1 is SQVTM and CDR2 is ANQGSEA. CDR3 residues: CSVARGDEQYF. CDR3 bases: TGCAGCGTTGCCAGGGGGGACGAGCAGTACTTC.

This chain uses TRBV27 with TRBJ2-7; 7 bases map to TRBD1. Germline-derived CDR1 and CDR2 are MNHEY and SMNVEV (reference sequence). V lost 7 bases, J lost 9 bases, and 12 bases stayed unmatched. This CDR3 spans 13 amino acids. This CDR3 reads CASMDRTGERQYF. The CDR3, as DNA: TGTGCCAGCATGGACAGGACAGGCGAAAGGCAGTACTTC.

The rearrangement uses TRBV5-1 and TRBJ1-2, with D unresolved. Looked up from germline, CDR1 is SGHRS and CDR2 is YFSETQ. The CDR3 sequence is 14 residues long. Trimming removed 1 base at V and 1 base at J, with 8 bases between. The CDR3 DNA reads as TGCGCCAGCAGCTTGTCTACGGGTAACTATGGCTACACCTTC. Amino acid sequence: CASSLSTGNYGYTF. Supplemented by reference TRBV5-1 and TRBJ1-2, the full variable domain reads KAGVTQTPRYLIKTRGQQVTLSCSPISGHRSVSWYQQTPGQGLQFLFEYFSETQRNKGNFPGRFSGRQFSNSRSEMNVSTLELGDSALYLCASSLSTGNYGYTFGSGTRLTVV.

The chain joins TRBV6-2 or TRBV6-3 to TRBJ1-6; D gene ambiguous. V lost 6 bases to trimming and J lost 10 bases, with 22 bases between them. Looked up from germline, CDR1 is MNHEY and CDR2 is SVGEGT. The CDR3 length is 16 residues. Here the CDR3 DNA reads TGTGCCAGCAGCGCCCATCTGCTGGTTCGGGTGTCACCCCTCCACTTT. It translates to CASSAHLLVRVSPLHF.

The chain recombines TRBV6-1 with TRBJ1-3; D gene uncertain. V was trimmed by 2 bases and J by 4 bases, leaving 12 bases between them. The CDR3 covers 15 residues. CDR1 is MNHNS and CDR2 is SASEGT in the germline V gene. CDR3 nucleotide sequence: TGTGCCAGCAGTGAAAGCGGTGAAGGAGGAAACACCATATATTTT. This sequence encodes CASSESGEGGNTIYF.

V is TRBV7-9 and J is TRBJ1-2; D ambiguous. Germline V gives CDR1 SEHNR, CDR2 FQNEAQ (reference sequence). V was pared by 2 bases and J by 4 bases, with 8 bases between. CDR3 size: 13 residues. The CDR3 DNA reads TGTGCCAGCAGCTTACAGGAGGCCTATGGCTACACCTTC. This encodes CASSLQEAYGYTF.

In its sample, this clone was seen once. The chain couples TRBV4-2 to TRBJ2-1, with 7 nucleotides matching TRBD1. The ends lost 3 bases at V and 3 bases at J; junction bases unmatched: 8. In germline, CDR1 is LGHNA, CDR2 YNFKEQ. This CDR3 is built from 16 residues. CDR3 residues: CASSHNRGSNYNEQFF. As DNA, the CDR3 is TGTGCCAGCAGCCACAACAGGGGTAGTAACTACAATGAGCAGTTCTTC.

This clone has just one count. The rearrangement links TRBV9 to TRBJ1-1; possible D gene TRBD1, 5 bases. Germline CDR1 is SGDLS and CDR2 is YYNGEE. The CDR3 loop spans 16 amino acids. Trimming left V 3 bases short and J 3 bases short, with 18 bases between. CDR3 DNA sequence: TGTGCCAGCAGCGCAAACCGGGACTCCCTTGACACTGAAGCTTTCTTT. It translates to CASSANRDSLDTEAFF.

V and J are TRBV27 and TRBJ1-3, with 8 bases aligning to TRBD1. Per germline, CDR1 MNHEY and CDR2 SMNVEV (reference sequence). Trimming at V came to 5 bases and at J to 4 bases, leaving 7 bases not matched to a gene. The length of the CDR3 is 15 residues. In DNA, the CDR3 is TGTGCCAGCAGTCCCAGGGGGCCGAAAGGAAACACCATATATTTT. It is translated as CASSPRGPKGNTIYF.

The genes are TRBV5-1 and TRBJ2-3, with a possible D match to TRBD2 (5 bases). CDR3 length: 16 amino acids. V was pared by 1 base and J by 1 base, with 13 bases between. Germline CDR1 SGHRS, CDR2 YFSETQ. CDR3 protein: CASSLRTGLGTDTQYF. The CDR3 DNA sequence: TGCGCCAGCAGCTTGCGGACGGGATTGGGCACAGATACGCAGTATTTT.

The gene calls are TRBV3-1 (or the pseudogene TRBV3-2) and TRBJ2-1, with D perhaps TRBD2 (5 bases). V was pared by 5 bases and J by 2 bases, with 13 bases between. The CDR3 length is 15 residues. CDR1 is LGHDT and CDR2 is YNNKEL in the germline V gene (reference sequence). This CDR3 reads CASSIGISAYNEQFF. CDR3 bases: TGTGCCAGCAGCATCGGGATTTCCGCCTACAATGAGCAGTTCTTC.

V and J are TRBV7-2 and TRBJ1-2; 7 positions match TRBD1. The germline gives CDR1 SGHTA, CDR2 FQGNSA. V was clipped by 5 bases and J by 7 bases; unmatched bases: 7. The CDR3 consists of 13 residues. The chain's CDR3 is CASSPGQMFGYTF. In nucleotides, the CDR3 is TGTGCCAGCAGCCCGGGACAGATGTTTGGCTACACCTTC. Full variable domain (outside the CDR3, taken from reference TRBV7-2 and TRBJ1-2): GAGVSQSPSNKVTEKGKDVELRCDPISGHTALYWYRQSLGQGLEFLIYFQGNSAPDKSGLPSDRFSAERTGGSVSTLTIQRTQQEDSAVYLCASSPGQMFGYTFGSGTRLTVV.

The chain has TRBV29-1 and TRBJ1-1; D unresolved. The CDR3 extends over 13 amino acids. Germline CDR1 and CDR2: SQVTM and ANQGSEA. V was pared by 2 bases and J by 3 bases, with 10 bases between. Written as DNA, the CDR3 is TGCAGCGTTGAAATGGCTCAGGACACTGAAGCTTTCTTT. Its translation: CSVEMAQDTEAFF.

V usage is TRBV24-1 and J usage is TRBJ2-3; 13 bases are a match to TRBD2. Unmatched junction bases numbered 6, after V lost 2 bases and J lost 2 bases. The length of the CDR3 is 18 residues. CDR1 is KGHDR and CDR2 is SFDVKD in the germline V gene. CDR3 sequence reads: CATSDSMTSGRFTDTQYF. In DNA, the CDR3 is TGTGCCACCAGTGATTCCATGACTAGCGGGAGGTTCACAGATACGCAGTATTTT.

In nucleotides, the CDR3 is TGTGCCAGCGAACTTCTAGGGGAGCTGTTTTTT. This gives the protein CASELLGELFF. J is TRBJ2-2 and V is TRBV12-3 or TRBV12-4; D is unresolved. CDR3 length equals 11 residues. The V end lost 8 bases, the J end lost 8 bases, and 9 bases lay between the germline ends.

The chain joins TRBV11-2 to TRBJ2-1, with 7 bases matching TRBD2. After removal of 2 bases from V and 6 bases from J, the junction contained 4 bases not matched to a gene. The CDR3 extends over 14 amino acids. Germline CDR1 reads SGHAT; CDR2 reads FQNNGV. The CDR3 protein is CASSLILAGNEQFF. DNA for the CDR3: TGTGCCAGCAGCTTAATCTTAGCGGGCAATGAGCAGTTCTTC.